This T cell receptor (beta chain) was identified in a study of beta chain features in type 1 diabetes. Every bit of the isolated RNA underwent reverse transcription, so sequencing read expressed TCRB transcripts. Assay: immunoSEQ multiplex PCR; the TCRdb copy retains only in-frame clones and omits some. The data show around 300,000 clones, 8% seen once. With respect to this clone: Antigen unknown.

Study conclusions and caveats: Comparison showed that naive, central memory and Treg TCRB repertoires appeared more similar among patients than among healthy donors.

Sequencing used central memory CD4+ T cells from blood. The receptor was derived from a woman between 18 and 29 years old in good health.

In DNA form, the CDR3 reads TGTGCCTGGAGCCCGACAGGGGGCGAGCAGTACTTC. Its protein product is CAWSPTGGEQYF. The chain links TRBV30 to TRBJ2-7; 9 bases are a match to TRBD1. J was trimmed by 6 bases and V by 3 bases; bases with no gene match: 3. From germline, CDR1 is GTSNPN and CDR2 SVGIG (reference sequence). CDR3 size: 12 residues.